Below, 12 T cell receptor beta chains from the same sample are listed, as sequenced in a study of a mutant IDH1 vaccine in newly diagnosed glioma. Time point: week 47, end of study. The content of each vaccine dose was 300 ug of mutant IDH1 20-mer peptide, and topical imiquimod accompanied it. Data came from immunoSEQ multiplex PCR; TCRdb stores just in-frame clones and leaves some out. This repertoire shows 30,000 or so clones, roughly 87% found once; its top ten account for 2% to 2.5%. Their cognate antigens are unknown. The source material was PBMCs, sampled from a glioma patient whose treatment included an IDH1 peptide vaccine. The source of these receptors is a man aged 35 to 55 with glioma.

The chain recombines TRBV11-3 with TRBJ2-3; D may match TRBD1 or TRBD2 (6 bases each). Deletions cut 5 bases from V and 2 bases from J, with 11 bases between. There are 14 residues in the CDR3. Germline CDR1 SGHNT, CDR2 YENEEA. The CDR3 spells CASSPGGPTDTQYF. The CDR3 DNA follows: TGTGCCAGCAGCCCCGGGGGCCCCACAGATACGCAGTATTTT.

The gene calls are TRBV4-1 and TRBJ1-5; unclear D gene. The CDR3 length is 14 residues. Trimming removed 0 bases at V and 4 bases at J, with 7 bases between. CDR1 is MGHRA and CDR2 is YSYEKL in the germline V gene. The CDR3 reads CASSQESRNQPQHF. The CDR3 DNA follows: TGCGCCAGCAGCCAAGAGTCCAGGAATCAGCCCCAGCATTTT.

This chain joins TRBV10-3 and TRBJ2-3; D ambiguous. The CDR3 runs to 14 residues. V was pared by 2 bases and J by 4 bases, with 10 bases between. CDR1 is ENHRY and CDR2 is SYGVKD in the germline V gene. CDR3 sequence reads: CAISETISPDTQYF. In DNA, the CDR3 is TGTGCCATCAGTGAGACCATCTCTCCAGATACGCAGTATTTT.

J is TRBJ1-5 and V is TRBV28, with D tentatively TRBD1 (5 bases). In germline, CDR1 is MDHEN, CDR2 SYDVKM. This CDR3 contains 15 residues. Between the trimmed V and J ends, which lost 3 bases and 7 bases, there was a span of 16 bases. The CDR3 DNA reads TGTGCCAGCAGTTTTGGCAGGGAGGTGCAGCAGCCCCAGCATTTT. Amino acid sequence: CASSFGREVQQPQHF. Full variable domain (rest looked up from reference TRBV28 and TRBJ1-5): DVKVTQSSRYLVKRTGEKVFLECVQDMDHENMFWYRQDPGLGLRLIYFSYDVKMKEKGDIPEGYSVSREKKERFSLILESASTNQTSMYLCASSFGREVQQPQHFGDGTRLSIL.

CDR3 loop: CASEGQDYNEQFF. The CDR3, as DNA: TGTGCCAGCGAAGGCCAGGACTACAATGAGCAGTTCTTC. The chain uses TRBV19 and TRBJ2-1; D ambiguous. CDR1 LNHDA and CDR2 SQIVND come from the germline V gene (reference sequence). The V end lost 9 bases, the J end lost 3 bases, and 12 bases lay between the germline ends. This CDR3 is built from 13 residues.

The chain couples TRBV5-1 to TRBJ2-3; possible D gene TRBD1, 6 bases. The CDR3 runs to 14 residues. Trimming pared 7 bases from V and 3 bases from J, leaving 15 bases between. Germline assignment: CDR1 SGHRS and CDR2 YFSETQ. The DNA for the CDR3 is TGCGCCAGCTATCCAGGGGTAGGGACAGATACGCAGTATTTT. This codes for CASYPGVGTDTQYF.

V is TRBV5-1 and J is TRBJ1-4; a weak D match, TRBD1 (5 bases). Between the trimmed V and J ends, which lost 2 bases and 4 bases, there was a span of 9 bases. The CDR3 runs to 14 residues. The V gene's germline CDR1 is SGHRS and CDR2 YFSETQ. In DNA form, the CDR3 reads TGCGCCAGCAGCTTCGGGGGAGATAATGAAAAACTGTTTTTT. Its translation: CASSFGGDNEKLFF.

Note on this clone: Other DNA sequences in this sample translate to the same CDR3. The chain links TRBV28 to TRBJ2-7; the match to TRBD2 covers 10 bases. Germline V gene lookup returns CDR1 MDHEN and CDR2 SYDVKM. V shed 4 bases, J shed 2 bases, and the junction held 5 bases outside the gene matches. This CDR3 has 15 amino acids. The CDR3 region has the DNA TGTGCCAGCAGTTCCCCAGCGGGAGGGCCCTACGAGCAGTACTTC. As protein: CASSSPAGGPYEQYF.

This clone appeared once. The chain joins TRBV30 to TRBJ2-1, with unresolved D. The germline V and J ends were trimmed by 2 bases and 3 bases, with 11 bases remaining between them. CDR3 length equals 14 residues. Germline V gene data show CDR1 as GTSNPN and CDR2 as SVGIG (reference sequence). Here the CDR3 reads CAWSPRAVYNEQFF. In DNA form, the CDR3 reads TGTGCCTGGAGTCCCCGGGCAGTCTACAATGAGCAGTTCTTC.

The rearrangement joins TRBV9 to TRBJ2-5; 10 bases match TRBD2. With 4 bases clipped from V and 2 bases from J, the junction kept 8 bases outside the gene matches. The V gene's germline CDR1 is SGDLS and CDR2 YYNGEE. This CDR3 has 16 amino acids. DNA for the CDR3: TGTGCCAGCAGCCCCCGGGGTAGCGGGGGGCAAGAGACCCAGTACTTC. Translation: CASSPRGSGGQETQYF. The variable domain in full, completed from reference TRBV9 and TRBJ2-5, reads DSGVTQTPKHLITATGQRVTLRCSPRSGDLSVYWYQQSLDQGLQFLIQYYNGEERAKGNILERFSAQQFPDLHSELNLSSLELGDSALYFCASSPRGSGGQETQYFGPGTRLLVL.

The chain carries TRBV21-1 and TRBJ2-4; the table assigns TRBD2, which was not confirmed against the DNA. TRBV21-1 is deemed a pseudogene. This CDR3 has 19 residues. The CDR3 coding sequence is TGTGCCAGCAGCAACGAAGTAGCGGGACGGCCTGACACCAAAAACATTCAGTACTTC. As protein: CASSNEVAGRPDTKNIQYF.

The chain's CDR3 is CASSIDWPNQETQYF. The CDR3 DNA reads TGTGCCAGTAGTATAGACTGGCCGAACCAAGAGACCCAGTACTTC. The chain couples TRBV19 to TRBJ2-5; D remains unclear. This CDR3 is 15 amino acids long. Germline CDR1 reads LNHDA; CDR2 reads SQIVND (reference sequence). Between the trimmed V and J ends, which lost 0 bases and 0 bases, there was a span of 8 bases.